Listed here are 18 T cell receptor beta chains from one sample, sequenced in a study of blood T cell repertoires in COVID-19. Using immunoSEQ multiplex PCR, the repertoire was profiled, and TCRdb retains in-frame clones only, with some absent. The data contain over 200,000 clones, approximately 82% of them singletons. The sequenced sample consisted of PBMCs or T cells enriched from blood (not recorded which). Receptors were obtained from a man aged 35 to 55 who had recovered from COVID-19.

As concerns this clone: Different DNA sequences within this sample yield the same CDR3. The J gene is TRBJ2-7, the V gene TRBV5-1, with D possibly being TRBD2 (6 bases). The germline gives CDR1 SGHRS, CDR2 YFSETQ. Trimming stripped 2 bases from V and 2 bases from J, with 17 bases between. CDR3 length equals 16 residues. CDR3 bases: TGCGCCAGCAGCTTACCTCCTAGTGGGGGGACCTACGAGCAGTACTTC. Translation: CASSLPPSGGTYEQYF.

The chain couples TRBV5-4 to TRBJ2-3; 10 bases align to TRBD2. The CDR3 loop spans 17 amino acids. Germline-derived CDR1 and CDR2 are SGHNT and YYREEE (reference sequence). V trimming: 6 bases; J trimming: 1 base; junction bases outside the gene matches: 11. This CDR3 reads CASIKAGGPRGTDTQYF. In DNA form, the CDR3 reads TGTGCCAGCATAAAAGCGGGAGGGCCGCGAGGCACAGATACGCAGTATTTT. The whole variable domain, remainder taken from reference TRBV5-4 and TRBJ2-3, is ETGVTQSPTHLIKTRGQQVTLRCSSQSGHNTVSWYQQALGQGPQFIFQYYREEENGRGNFPPRFSGLQFPNYSSELNVNALELDDSALYLCASIKAGGPRGTDTQYFGPGTRLTVL.

The chain is built from TRBV3-1 (or the pseudogene TRBV3-2) and TRBJ2-2; a weak D match, TRBD1 (7 bases). The germline CDR1 and CDR2 sequences are LGHDT and YNNKEL (reference sequence). The CDR3 runs 14 residues. Trimming took off 9 bases at V and 7 bases at J, with 18 bases between the two ends. In DNA, the CDR3 is TGTGCCAGTAACCGACAGGGAGGAAGCGGGGAGCTGTTTTTT. Its protein is CASNRQGGSGELFF.

The gene calls are TRBV5-1 and TRBJ2-3; tentatively, D is TRBD2 (5 bases). This CDR3 is 16 amino acids long. In germline, CDR1 is SGHRS, CDR2 YFSETQ. Trimming took 4 bases from V and 0 from J, leaving 15 bases between them. CDR3 amino acids: CASSPTPGVSTDTQYF. CDR3 nucleotide sequence: TGCGCCAGCAGCCCGACCCCCGGGGTGAGCACAGATACGCAGTATTTT.

The chain combines TRBV3-1 (or the pseudogene TRBV3-2) with TRBJ1-2; TRBD1 matches at 8 bases. The CDR3 runs 15 residues. The V gene end was trimmed by 1 base and the J gene end by 3 bases; junction bases not matched to a gene: 4. CDR1 is LGHDT and CDR2 is YNNKEL in the germline V gene (reference sequence). The CDR3 here is CASSQGTGRHYGYTF. CDR3 sequence (DNA): TGTGCCAGCAGCCAAGGGACAGGGCGGCACTATGGCTACACCTTC.

The gene calls are TRBV28 and TRBJ2-3, with 7 nucleotides matching TRBD1. Germline lookup yields CDR1 MDHEN and CDR2 SYDVKM. V dropped 4 bases and J dropped 2; count of bases not matched to a gene: 6. The CDR3 runs to 15 residues. The CDR3 DNA sequence: TGTGCCAGCAGTTGGGCCGGGACAGCCACAGATACGCAGTATTTT. It yields the protein CASSWAGTATDTQYF.

The chain couples TRBV6-5 to TRBJ1-1, with 7 nucleotides matching TRBD1. CDR1 is MNHEY and CDR2 is SVGAGI in the germline V gene. With V trimmed by 7 bases and J by 10 bases, 9 bases remained unmatched. The length of the CDR3 is 12 residues. The CDR3: CASNRGQGGAFF. CDR3 coding DNA: TGTGCCAGCAACCGGGGGCAGGGGGGAGCTTTCTTT.

This chain joins TRBV7-9 and TRBJ2-3; no clear D gene. The CDR3 extends over 14 amino acids. The germline gives CDR1 SEHNR, CDR2 FQNEAQ (reference sequence). V gave up 4 bases and J gave up 2 bases, with 10 bases separating them. In DNA form, the CDR3 reads TGTGCCAGCAGCTCTATAGAGGCCACAGATACGCAGTATTTT. Translated: CASSSIEATDTQYF. Looking up the rest from reference TRBV7-9 and TRBJ2-3 gives the full variable domain: DTGVSQNPRHKITKRGQNVTFRCDPISEHNRLYWYRQTLGQGPEFLTYFQNEAQLEKSRLLSDRFSAERPKGSFSTLEIQRTEQGDSAMYLCASSSIEATDTQYFGPGTRLTVL.

The chain couples TRBV6-5 to TRBJ1-3, with 8 bases matching TRBD1. The CDR3 sequence is 15 residues long. With V trimmed by 6 bases and J by 7 bases, 11 bases remained unmatched. Germline V gene data show CDR1 as MNHEY and CDR2 as SVGAGI. CDR3 loop: CASRGSGQGANTIYF. The CDR3 DNA follows: TGTGCCAGCAGGGGGTCTGGACAGGGAGCGAACACCATATATTTT.

The chain recombines TRBV7-9 with TRBJ1-4; D gene ambiguous. V was pared by 6 bases and J by 0 bases, with 11 bases between. There are 15 residues in the CDR3. Germline V gene lookup returns CDR1 SEHNR and CDR2 FQNEAQ (reference sequence). CDR3 residues: CASRQAGATNEKLFF. In DNA form, the CDR3 reads TGTGCCAGCAGGCAGGCGGGAGCAACTAATGAAAAACTGTTTTTT.

The gene calls are TRBV5-1 and TRBJ1-1, with TRBD1 as a possible D gene (5 bases). Trimming cost V 4 bases and J 8 bases, with 12 bases left between them. The germline gives CDR1 SGHRS, CDR2 YFSETQ. CDR3 size: 12 residues. Here the CDR3 DNA reads TGCGCCAGCAGCCCGGACACTTCCGAAGCTTTCTTT. Translation gives CASSPDTSEAFF.

The rearrangement uses TRBV5-4 and TRBJ1-1, with D perhaps TRBD1 (5 bases). Trimming removed 2 bases from V and 1 base from J, with 6 bases in between. Germline V gene lookup returns CDR1 SGHNT and CDR2 YYREEE (reference sequence). The CDR3 sequence is 13 residues long. The CDR3 coding sequence is TGTGCCAGCAGCTTTGGACAGAACACTGAAGCTTTCTTT. Translation gives CASSFGQNTEAFF.

This clone has just a few counts. The rearrangement uses TRBV12-3 or TRBV12-4 and TRBJ1-1; weak D call: TRBD1 (5 bases). V lost 11 bases, J lost 1 base, and 14 bases lay in between. This CDR3 spans 13 amino acids. The DNA of the CDR3 is TGTGCCTCCGTCGGGGGTTGGAACACTGAAGCTTTCTTT. Translated: CASVGGWNTEAFF.

CDR3 sequence: CASRPSGDYEQYF. In DNA form, the CDR3 reads TGTGCCAGCAGACCTAGCGGGGACTACGAGCAGTACTTC. V gene TRBV6-2 or TRBV6-3 combines with J gene TRBJ2-7; 9 nucleotides align to TRBD2. The CDR3 has 13 amino acids. In germline, CDR1 is MNHEY, CDR2 SVGEGT. The junction had 3 bases not matched to a gene; V was cut back by 6 bases and J by 3 bases.

The rearrangement links TRBV19 to TRBJ1-1, with 7 nucleotides matching TRBD1. The V and J ends lost 4 bases and 5 bases, in that order; junction bases with no gene match: 7. Per the germline V gene, CDR1 is LNHDA and CDR2 is SQIVND (reference sequence). This CDR3 contains 14 residues. CDR3 nucleotides: TGTGCCAGTAGTAGAGGGGGCGCAGAAACTGAAGCTTTCTTT. Protein product: CASSRGGAETEAFF. Filled out from reference TRBV19 and TRBJ1-1, the complete variable domain reads DGGITQSPKYLFRKEGQNVTLSCEQNLNHDAMYWYRQDPGQGLRLIYYSQIVNDFQKGDIAEGYSVSREKKESFPLTVTSAQKNPTAFYLCASSRGGAETEAFFGQGTRLTVV.

This clone has more than one count but fewer than ten. The identical CDR3 is also encoded by other nucleotide sequences in the sample. This chain joins TRBV27 and TRBJ2-7, with a possible D match to TRBD2 (6 bases). Germline V lookup: CDR1 MNHEY, CDR2 SMNVEV (reference sequence). This CDR3 has 14 amino acids. Between the trimmed V and J ends, which lost 5 bases and 4 bases, there was a span of 15 bases. This CDR3 reads CASSRTGGGYEQYF. CDR3 coding DNA: TGTGCCAGCAGTCGAACCGGGGGTGGGTACGAGCAGTACTTC.

The chain has TRBV11-2 and TRBJ2-1; 8 bases map to TRBD2. The junction had 14 bases not matched to a gene; V was cut back by 5 bases and J by 2 bases. This CDR3 is built from 18 residues. Germline CDR1 SGHAT, CDR2 FQNNGV. The DNA of the CDR3 is TGTGCCAGCAGCCCCATCTGGCGGGGGACTAGAACCTACAATGAGCAGTTCTTC. Its translation is CASSPIWRGTRTYNEQFF.

This clone was found a few times. The chain recombines TRBV11-1 with TRBJ2-1; the match to TRBD2 covers 10 bases. V was clipped by 1 base and J by 9 bases; unmatched bases: 3. The CDR3 is 14 residues long. In germline, CDR1 is SGHAT, CDR2 FQDESV (reference sequence). In DNA form, the CDR3 reads TGTGCCAGCAGCTTAGAGCGGGGGGGCCGTGAGCAGTTCTTC. Translating gives CASSLERGGREQFF.